One sample yielded the 26 T cell receptor beta chains listed below, sequenced in a study of blood T cell repertoires in COVID-19. Data came from immunoSEQ multiplex PCR; TCRdb stores just in-frame clones and leaves some out. This table holds about 310,000 clones, nearly 90% found once. The sequencing sample was made of peripheral blood. These receptors came from a woman in her forties with COVID-19, enrolled during active disease.

The V gene is TRBV28, the J gene TRBJ1-1; the D is unclear. The V gene's germline CDR1 is MDHEN and CDR2 SYDVKM. The CDR3 runs to 11 residues. V lost 7 bases, J lost 8 bases, and 11 bases lay in between. CDR3 protein: CASTLNQEAFF. The CDR3 DNA sequence: TGTGCCAGCACCCTTAATCAGGAAGCTTTCTTT.

V usage is TRBV27 and J usage is TRBJ2-5; D is possibly TRBD2 (5 bases). Germline V lookup: CDR1 MNHEY, CDR2 SMNVEV (reference sequence). Trimming took off 5 bases at V and 5 bases at J, with 15 bases between the two ends. The CDR3 runs to 14 residues. The CDR3 DNA reads as TGTGCCAGCAGTCACCGCGGGCCTAAGGAGACCCAGTACTTC. Its protein product is CASSHRGPKETQYF.

The J gene is TRBJ1-3, the V gene TRBV5-1, with D possibly matching TRBD1 (5 bases). Deletions cut 0 bases from V and 3 bases from J, with 13 bases between. The CDR3 totals 16 residues. Looked up from germline, CDR1 is SGHRS and CDR2 is YFSETQ. CDR3 loop: CASSLGQGRGGNTIYF. The CDR3 DNA follows: TGCGCCAGCAGCTTGGGCCAGGGAAGGGGTGGAAACACCATATATTTT.

The gene calls are TRBV6-2 or TRBV6-3 and TRBJ1-1; 7 bases align to TRBD1. This CDR3 is built from 16 residues. The junction had 11 bases not matched to a gene; V was cut back by 6 bases and J by 1 base. The germline V gene has CDR1 MNHEY and CDR2 SVGEGT. CDR3 coding DNA: TGTGCCAGCAGCCGACTTCGACAGGGTGGGAACACTGAAGCTTTCTTT. Its translation is CASSRLRQGGNTEAFF.

The chain has TRBV6-5 and TRBJ2-1, with 9 bases identical to TRBD1. The CDR3 totals 14 residues. Germline-derived CDR1 and CDR2 are MNHEY and SVGAGI. After removal of 8 bases from V and 2 bases from J, the junction contained 4 bases not matched to a gene. The CDR3 DNA is TGTGCCAGCGACCGGGACAGGGCCTACAATGAGCAGTTCTTC. Translated, it gives CASDRDRAYNEQFF.

The chain employs TRBV4-1 and TRBJ2-5, with 10 bases aligning to TRBD2. Trimming at V came to 0 bases and at J to 6 bases, leaving 13 bases not matched to a gene. The CDR3 spans 18 residues. Germline CDR1 and CDR2: MGHRA and YSYEKL. CDR3 sequence: CASSQDLLASGGIKTQYF. CDR3 DNA sequence: TGCGCCAGCAGCCAAGATCTTCTGGCTAGCGGGGGAATAAAGACCCAGTACTTC.

The chain carries TRBV29-1 and TRBJ1-2; 7 nucleotides agree with TRBD1. V lost 7 bases and J lost 6; bases outside the gene matches: 11. Germline assignment: CDR1 SQVTM and CDR2 ANQGSEA. The length of the CDR3 is 13 residues. The CDR3 here is CSEGEGAMDGYTF. DNA of the CDR3: TGCAGCGAAGGCGAGGGGGCGATGGATGGCTACACCTTC.

V is TRBV6-5 and J is TRBJ2-3; maybe TRBD1 (5 bases). The V gene lost 0 bases and the J gene lost 3 bases, with 13 bases spanning the gap. The CDR3 contains 16 residues. The germline gives CDR1 MNHEY, CDR2 SVGAGI. The CDR3 protein is CASSYSNRHRTDTQYF. The DNA of the CDR3 is TGTGCCAGCAGTTACTCGAACAGGCATAGGACAGATACGCAGTATTTT.

The chain uses TRBV11-3 and TRBJ2-2; TRBD1 is a possible D gene (6 bases). The CDR3 has 13 residues. V dropped 5 bases and J dropped 6 bases, with 10 bases sitting between them. CDR1 and CDR2 (germline): SGHNT, YENEEA. CDR3 nucleotides: TGTGCCAGCAGCACCAGGGGAGCCGGGGAGCTGTTTTTT. Protein: CASSTRGAGELFF.

This chain links TRBV2 with TRBJ2-3; D is undetermined. The germline V gene encodes CDR1 SNHLY and CDR2 FYNNEI. Trimming left V 4 bases short and J 7 bases short, with 12 bases between. The CDR3 is 13 residues long. In DNA form, the CDR3 reads TGTGCCAGCAGTGGGTTATCCCCTAATACGCAGTATTTT. Translation gives CASSGLSPNTQYF.

This chain joins TRBV14 and TRBJ2-7; the match to TRBD2 covers 8 bases. Germline V gives CDR1 SGHDN, CDR2 FVKESK. The CDR3 runs 13 residues. After removal of 4 bases from V and 6 bases from J, the junction contained 5 bases not matched to a gene. The CDR3 region has the DNA TGTGCCAGCAGCCCCGGGGGGGCGGGCGAGCAGTACTTC. It translates to CASSPGGAGEQYF. The entire variable domain, with the rest obtained from reference TRBV14 and TRBJ2-7, is as follows: EAGVTQFPSHSVIEKGQTVTLRCDPISGHDNLYWYRRVMGKEIKFLLHFVKESKQDESGMPNNRFLAERTGGTYSTLKVQPAELEDSGVYFCASSPGGAGEQYFGPGTRLTVT.

V gene TRBV15 combines with J gene TRBJ1-2; TRBD1 is a possible D gene (5 bases). The CDR3 is made up of 17 amino acids. With 0 bases removed from V and 8 bases from J, the gap between germline ends came to 22 bases. Germline assignment: CDR1 LNHNV and CDR2 YYDKDF (reference sequence). The CDR3 region is CATSRDFQGAGLTGYTF. The CDR3, as DNA: TGTGCCACCAGCAGAGATTTTCAGGGTGCCGGGCTAACGGGCTACACCTTC.

The genes are TRBV9 and TRBJ1-3; the D gene is possibly TRBD1 (6 bases). Trimming removed 0 bases at V and 0 bases at J, with 25 bases between. Germline values: CDR1 SGDLS, CDR2 YYNGEE. The CDR3 totals 21 residues. The CDR3 reads CASSVDLRDTRTGHSGNTIYF. DNA for the CDR3: TGTGCCAGCAGCGTAGACCTCCGGGACACAAGAACCGGACACTCTGGAAACACCATATATTTT.

V and J are TRBV15 and TRBJ2-3; D is undetermined. Trimming took 7 bases from V and 3 from J, leaving 8 bases between them. CDR3 length: 12 amino acids. Germline CDR1 LNHNV, CDR2 YYDKDF (reference sequence). The CDR3 sequence is CATMSRTDTQYF. Here the CDR3 DNA reads TGTGCCACCATGAGTAGAACAGATACGCAGTATTTT.

The V and J genes are TRBV5-1 and TRBJ2-3; D is undetermined. The ends were cut back, 0 bases at V and 7 bases at J, with 12 bases in the middle. The germline V gene has CDR1 SGHRS and CDR2 YFSETQ. This CDR3 is built from 14 residues. This CDR3 is CASSLDTDGHTQYF. The CDR3 coding sequence is TGCGCCAGCAGCTTGGATACCGATGGGCATACGCAGTATTTT.

The rearrangement joins TRBV6-4 to TRBJ1-2, with 10 bases identical to TRBD1. Trimming cost V 2 bases and J 7 bases; bases outside gene matches: 10. The CDR3 is 16 residues long. Germline CDR1 and CDR2: MRHNA and SNTAGT. The CDR3 coding sequence is TGTGCCAGCAGTGACGGGACAGGGGCGCCTTTTGGTGGCTACACCTTC. Its protein product is CASSDGTGAPFGGYTF.

The genes are TRBV28 and TRBJ2-1; D possibly corresponds to TRBD2 (6 bases). The germline CDR1 and CDR2 sequences are MDHEN and SYDVKM. Trimming pared 2 bases from V and 8 bases from J, leaving 19 bases between. This CDR3 is built from 16 residues. The CDR3 DNA is TGTGCCAGCAGTTTAGGTGGAAGTGGGGGGATTGATGAGCAGTTCTTC. Its translation: CASSLGGSGGIDEQFF. Filled out from reference TRBV28 and TRBJ2-1, the complete variable domain reads DVKVTQSSRYLVKRTGEKVFLECVQDMDHENMFWYRQDPGLGLRLIYFSYDVKMKEKGDIPEGYSVSREKKERFSLILESASTNQTSMYLCASSLGGSGGIDEQFFGPGTRLTVL.

The chain uses TRBV7-2 and TRBJ2-7, with TRBD2 matching over 10 bases. Looked up from germline, CDR1 is SGHTA and CDR2 is FQGNSA. The CDR3 length is 16 residues. V was clipped by 5 bases and J by 2 bases; unmatched bases: 9. The CDR3: CASSPRSGRAAYEQYF. The CDR3 region has the DNA TGTGCCAGCAGCCCTAGAAGCGGGAGGGCGGCCTACGAGCAGTACTTC.

This clone was recorded a few times. The chain is built from TRBV10-3 and TRBJ1-2; D uncertain. CDR3 length equals 14 residues. V was shortened by 7 bases and J by 2 bases, with 14 bases between the two germline ends. The germline gives CDR1 ENHRY, CDR2 SYGVKD. CDR3 DNA: TGTGCCATCAACGTGGACTGGAAAAACTATGGCTACACCTTC. The encoded protein is CAINVDWKNYGYTF.

This chain links TRBV9 with TRBJ2-1; the D gene is possibly TRBD2 (5 bases). Per germline, CDR1 SGDLS and CDR2 YYNGEE. Trimming cost V 2 bases and J 9 bases, with 12 bases left between them. This CDR3 has 13 amino acids. The CDR3 coding sequence is TGTGCCAGCAGCGTCTACGGGATTGTTGAGCAGTTCTTC. Residues: CASSVYGIVEQFF.

This clone was recorded once. This rearrangement joins TRBV19 to TRBJ1-1; D is unresolved. Germline lookup yields CDR1 LNHDA and CDR2 SQIVND (reference sequence). The CDR3 spans 14 residues. V was trimmed by 5 bases and J by 6 bases, leaving 16 bases between them. This CDR3 is CASSSLNRAAEAFF. The CDR3, as DNA: TGTGCCAGTAGTTCCCTCAACCGAGCGGCTGAAGCTTTCTTT. Full variable domain (rest looked up from reference TRBV19 and TRBJ1-1): DGGITQSPKYLFRKEGQNVTLSCEQNLNHDAMYWYRQDPGQGLRLIYYSQIVNDFQKGDIAEGYSVSREKKESFPLTVTSAQKNPTAFYLCASSSLNRAAEAFFGQGTRLTVV.

This clone was seen just once. The chain links TRBV3-1 (or the pseudogene TRBV3-2) to TRBJ1-3; maybe TRBD1 (5 bases). The CDR3 contains 14 residues. Trimming stripped 4 bases from V and 6 bases from J, with 13 bases between. From germline, CDR1 is LGHDT and CDR2 YNNKEL (reference sequence). DNA of the CDR3: TGTGCCAGCAGCCCATGGGACTTTGAAAACACCATATATTTT. Translation: CASSPWDFENTIYF.

The chain uses TRBV7-6 and TRBJ1-2; 8 bases map to TRBD1. Germline V lookup: CDR1 SGHVS, CDR2 FNYEAQ. The V and J ends lost 5 bases and 7 bases, in that order; junction bases with no gene match: 9. The CDR3 runs 14 residues. The CDR3 region is CASSPSGTGRGYTF. CDR3 nucleotides: TGTGCCAGCAGCCCGTCTGGGACAGGACGTGGCTACACCTTC.

This sequence joins TRBV6-2 or TRBV6-3 and TRBJ1-6; 9 bases fit TRBD1. The trim removed 2 bases at V and 7 bases at J, leaving 12 bases unmatched. The CDR3 runs 18 residues. Germline CDR1 is MNHEY and CDR2 is SVGEGT. The CDR3 region is CASSYPPGGQGGNSPLHF. The DNA for the CDR3 is TGTGCCAGCAGTTACCCCCCTGGGGGACAGGGTGGCAATTCACCCCTCCACTTT.

The rearrangement uses TRBV19 and TRBJ2-3; D not certain. V gave up 5 bases and J gave up 3 bases, with 12 bases separating them. Looked up from germline, CDR1 is LNHDA and CDR2 is SQIVND (reference sequence). The CDR3 runs 14 residues. CDR3: CASSPPQRTDTQYF. In DNA form, the CDR3 reads TGTGCCAGTAGTCCGCCGCAGAGGACAGATACGCAGTATTTT.

The chain recombines TRBV7-3 with TRBJ2-2; 7 positions match TRBD1. The CDR3 sequence is 13 residues long. J lost 5 bases, V lost 7 bases, and 4 bases had no gene match. CDR1 SGHTA and CDR2 FQGTGA come from the germline V gene. The CDR3 nucleotides read TGTGCCAGCAAGGGGGCAGGGACCGGGGAGCTGTTTTTT. Protein product: CASKGAGTGELFF. Complete variable domain (other parts from reference TRBV7-3 and TRBJ2-2): GAGVSQTPSNKVTEKGKYVELRCDPISGHTALYWYRQSLGQGPEFLIYFQGTGAADDSGLPNDRFFAVRPEGSVSTLKIQRTERGDSAVYLCASKGAGTGELFFGEGSRLTVL.